The T cell receptor beta chain described here comes from a study of CD8 T cells in ankylosing spondylitis. Findings and limits, study-wide: Blood from ankylosing spondylitis patients appeared to carry a characteristic roughly 8-variant TCR beta motif.

V trimming: 3 bases; J trimming: 10 bases; junction bases outside the gene matches: 10. Germline V gene lookup returns CDR1 SGHKS and CDR2 YYEKEE (reference sequence). This CDR3 has 16 residues. TCRdb ran MiXCR on the 5' RACE reads and lists one entry per CDR3 protein. The table includes roughly 440,000 distinct CDR3 sequences, approximately 17% detected once. With respect to this clonotype: Its antigen is not known.

This chain uses TRBV5-5 with TRBJ2-1; 13 bases fit TRBD2. This TCR came from a male donor with ankylosing spondylitis. The material sequenced was blood, either unsorted or a sorted T cell fraction (not recorded which). The CDR3 nucleotides read TGTGCCAGCAGCTCTCTAGGGACTAGCGGGATAGGGGAGCAGTTCTTC. It is translated as CASSSLGTSGIGEQFF.